This T cell receptor beta chain was captured by sequencing in a study of tumor-infiltrating lymphocytes in primary liver carcinoma (dated by TCRdb to about 2017). Looking at the study overall: The five patients, three men and two women aged 30 to 69 years, had hepatocellular carcinoma (four) or combined HCC and intrahepatic cholangiocarcinoma (one). The five patients had tumors staged T1-T3 N0M0, with maximum diameters ranging from roughly 4.2 to 11 cm. Each sample produced roughly 3.5 to 7.13 million productive TCRbeta reads, and read depth showed no significant difference between tissue types. TCRbeta repertoire sequencing, expression microarrays and whole-exome sequencing were combined in the study across five regions of each liver tumor, with adjacent normal tissue and blood also included. A total of some 35 specimens from 5 patients went through TCRbeta repertoire sequencing, namely 25 tumor regions, 5 adjacent noncancerous liver tissues and 5 peripheral blood samples. The roughly 25 tumor region samples were profiled with Agilent mRNA microarrays so that TCRbeta repertoire diversity could be related to the local molecular phenotype. High reproducibility was observed for the technical replicate repertoires, with mean shared-clone rates about 0.92 and correlation coefficients above 0.95.

A constant-region primer and ProtoScript II reverse transcriptase were used to reverse-transcribe TCRbeta-specific cDNA from 500 ng total RNA. The TCRbeta libraries were prepared through three rounds of nested multiplex PCR following a slightly modified ARM-PCR procedure. The first two PCR rounds used multiplex TRBV1-TRBV30 forward primers with a Cbeta reverse primer, each for 10 cycles. Sample barcodes and Illumina adapters were added in a final 25-cycle PCR using Deep VentR polymerase. Before sequencing, amplicons between 200 and 500 bp were purified from gel using a QIAquick gel extraction kit. TCRbeta amplicons were sequenced on an Illumina HiSeq 2500 with 250-bp paired-end reads. Concerning the study's data processing: Reads were quality-trimmed with Trimmomatic v0.33, and paired reads were merged with FLASH v1.2.11 to recover full CDR3 sequences. V, D and J germline segments were assigned to the rearranged TCRbeta sequences by MiGEC v1.2.1b. Clonotype statistics and Shannon-Wiener diversity indices were calculated with VDJtools v1.0.0. Except for diversity analysis, only the 250 most abundant clonotypes of each sample were used in subsequent analyses to reduce sampling bias. The public reads were reanalyzed by TCRdb: fastp trimming at Q25, MiXCR alignment, in-frame beta chains only. One record per CDR3 amino acid sequence lists the most common genes and DNA. The V and J calls shown here were made by TCRdb, not taken from the authors' results. This sample has 100,000 to 150,000 distinct CDR3 sequences in its table, and 50% to 80% of those were observed once. Jointly, the top ten make up around 8.4% of the sample.

Broad study findings and their caveats: Comparison of CD4+ and CD8+ T cell repertoires was precluded by the use of bulk unsorted samples. The study included only four to six patients, and the authors note findings should be validated in a larger study. Only the TCR beta chain was sequenced, which likely underestimates true repertoire diversity because unpaired alpha chains were not captured. Consistent with antigen-driven expansion, pairs of tumor regions showed higher repertoire overlap (mean about 36%) than either tumor-adjacent pairs (approximately 17%) or tumor-blood pairs (about 15%). A significantly larger repertoire fraction was made up by the top 250 clones in tumors than in blood (p = 0.039). Just about 8-25% of top clones turned up in all five regions of a tumor, which suggests spatial heterogeneity among tumor-infiltrating T cells.

Points on this clonotype: What this receptor recognizes is not known. A read error is possible here, since a much larger clone lies one base away.

The trim is 4 bases for V and 3 bases for J, with a gap of 12 bases between the germline ends. Taken from the germline V gene (reference sequence), the CDR1 and CDR2 loops are GTSNPN and SVGIG. The CDR3 holds 13 amino acids from the cysteine to the phenylalanine. Here the CDR3 DNA is all that survives: 39 bases in frame from base 1. Without any cell sorting, total RNA and DNA were co-extracted from roughly 18-30 mg of bulk tissue using the AllPrep DNA/RNA mini kit. Roughly five patients with histopathologically diagnosed primary liver carcinoma underwent surgical resection in China between late 2015 and March 2016. At the time of sampling, the patients had chronic HBV infection and had not received any treatment. Each tumor was sampled at five spatially separated regions: the tumor centre plus the superior, inferior, left-lateral and right-lateral poles. More than 85% viable tumor cells were found by histology in every tumor sample. Each fresh piece of tumor and adjacent tissue was cut in two, with one half stored in RNAlater at -80 degrees C and the other half sent for histology.

This receptor chain uses TRBV30 and TRBJ1-2; the D gene lacks a confident call. The sequence was obtained from a woman in her fifties or sixties with primary liver carcinoma and hepatitis B virus infection. Sample: liver tumor tissue from sampling region 3. According to the study, the label for this sample's cell subset or site signals: tumor region T3, left-lateral pole. The DNA is TGTGCCTGGACCAGGAGACCCTACTATGGCTACACCTTC. This gives the protein CAWTRRPYYGYTF.